This TCR beta chain originates from a study of cytomegalovirus exposure and HLA in healthy donors. Study observations and caveats: Earlier findings revealed that most TCR beta V segments proved productive either about 90% or about 30% of the time.

The primer mix had 60 Vbeta and 13 Jbeta primers. In the study's own analysis: In a later analysis, of 80 million to 90 million unique beta chains, roughly 10 million appeared in at least two donors. Clones were sequenced by immunoSEQ multiplex PCR, and TCRdb holds only the in-frame ones, with some missing. V, J and clone size were drawn from that table, and D and trimming were deduced from the DNA. The sample lists over 90,000 clones, around two thirds seen once, with less than 3.5% in the top ten. The donors gave bone marrow, and they were healthy. This clone was counted between two and nine times. What it binds is not known. Trimming took off 0 bases at V and 3 bases at J, with 13 bases between the two ends. The germline gives CDR1 SGHDT, CDR2 YYEEEE. The CDR3 sequence is 15 residues long.

Sample: PBMCs. The chain links TRBV5-6 to TRBJ2-7; perhaps TRBD2 as D (6 bases). This sequence originates from a woman in her 50s in good health and CMV-seronegative. CDR3 nucleotides: TGTGCCAGCAGCTTGGGGCAAACGGGAGTCTACGAGCAGTACTTC. Its protein is CASSLGQTGVYEQYF.